This paragraph reports one T cell receptor beta chain. Its antigen is unknown. The V end lost 6 bases, the J end lost 0 bases, and 8 bases lay between the germline ends. This CDR3 has 13 amino acids. CDR1 is LGHNA and CDR2 is YNFKEQ in the germline V gene. The primer mix had 60 Vbeta and 13 Jbeta primers. The method was immunoSEQ multiplex PCR; TCRdb's version includes in-frame clones alone and lacks a portion of them. The profile shows about 190,000 clones, 60% to 80% of them singletons. This sample was taken from a study of cytomegalovirus exposure and HLA in healthy donors. Study details: Earlier findings included some 120 million unique TCR beta sequences obtained from some 180 million T cells. Study-wide points: Most CMV-associated TCR beta chains were later found to appear HLA-restricted. Indistinguishability led to the exclusion of some V segments, TRBV6-2 and TRBV6-3 included.

The TCR comes from a woman aged 25 to 39 in good health and CMV-seropositive. Sample: PBMCs. The chain couples TRBV4-2 to TRBJ1-1, with TRBD1 as a possible D gene (5 bases). CDR3 residues: CASSPRVNTEAFF. The CDR3 DNA sequence: TGTGCCAGCAGTCCCAGGGTGAACACTGAAGCTTTCTTT.